This T cell receptor beta chain was captured in a study of blood T cell repertoires in COVID-19. Study details: Material from acute and convalescent COVID-19 was sourced from the United States, Italy and Spain. The analysed material was cDNA or gDNA that came from T cells, B-cell-depleted T cells, or PBMCs.

Original processing methods: Using reference gene primer amplification, nucleated cell counts were estimated. Sequencing used immunoSEQ multiplex PCR; TCRdb keeps in-frame clones, though not all of them. For V, J and clone size, that table is used; D and trimming come from the DNA. The sample has around 62,000 clones, more than 70% seen once. In this sample, this clone turned up a few times. Trimming cost V 8 bases and J 8 bases, with 11 bases left between them. CDR3 length: 11 residues. Germline values: CDR1 WSHSY, CDR2 SAAADI. This clonotype was sampled from a man aged 50-60 years with active COVID-19. Sequencing used peripheral blood. The chain links TRBV10-2 to TRBJ2-3; D might be TRBD2 (6 bases). The CDR3 DNA reads TGCGCCAGCGGACGGGACTTTACGCAGTATTTT. As protein: CASGRDFTQYF.